This TCR beta chain emerged from a study of T cell changes during pregnancy in multiple sclerosis. Libraries were prepared by immunoSEQ multiplex PCR; TCRdb keeps only in-frame clonotypes and omits some of them. The repertoire consists of 40,000 or so clones, with 90% to 95% occurring once and the leading ten covering 8.1%. The sequence was obtained from a female donor with multiple sclerosis, enrolled in a pregnancy study. The material was CD8+ T cells from peripheral blood mononuclear cells, obtained in the third trimester of pregnancy.

CDR3 loop: CASSIPFRGEPYEQYF. The CDR3 nucleotides are TGTGCCAGTAGTATACCCTTCAGGGGTGAGCCCTACGAGCAGTACTTC. This chain links TRBV19 with TRBJ2-7; TRBD1 might be the D (6 bases). This CDR3 spans 16 amino acids. V lost 2 bases, J lost 2 bases, and 16 bases lay in between. Germline CDR1 LNHDA, CDR2 SQIVND (reference sequence).